This TCR beta chain was identified during a study of T cells in Graves' hyperthyroidism and ophthalmopathy. Germline V gives CDR1 SGHVS, CDR2 FQNEAQ. The CDR3 is 14 residues long. Trimming stripped 1 base from V and 4 bases from J, with 10 bases between. The CDR3 regions of TCR beta were amplified from RNA transcripts. An initial round of RT-PCR targeting the TCR CDR3 relied on the HTBI primer set. Each CDR3 protein gets one entry after TCRdb re-called the multiplex PCR reads with MiXCR. This sample has around 300,000 distinct CDR3 sequences, with roughly an eighth found just once. The receptor's source is a woman aged 40 to 49 with Graves' hyperthyroidism. The rearrangement links TRBV7-8 to TRBJ1-2; D is perhaps TRBD1 (5 bases). Sequencing used blood. The CDR3 sequence is CASSLGGSLYGYTF. CDR3 DNA: TGTGCCAGCAGCTTAGGGGGGAGCCTCTATGGCTACACCTTC.